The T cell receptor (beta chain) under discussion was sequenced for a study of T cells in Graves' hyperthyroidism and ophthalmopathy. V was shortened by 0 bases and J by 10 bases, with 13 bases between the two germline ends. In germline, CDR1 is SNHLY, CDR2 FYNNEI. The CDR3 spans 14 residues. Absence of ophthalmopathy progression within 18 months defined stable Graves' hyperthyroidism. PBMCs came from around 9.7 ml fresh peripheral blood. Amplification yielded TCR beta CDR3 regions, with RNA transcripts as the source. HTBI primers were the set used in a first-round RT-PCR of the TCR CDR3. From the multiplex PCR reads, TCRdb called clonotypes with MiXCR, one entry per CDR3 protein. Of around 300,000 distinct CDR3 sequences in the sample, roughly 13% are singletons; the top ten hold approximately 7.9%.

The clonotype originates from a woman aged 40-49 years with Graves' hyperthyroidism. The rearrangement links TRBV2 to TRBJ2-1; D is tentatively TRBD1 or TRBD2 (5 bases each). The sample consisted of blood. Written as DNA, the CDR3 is TGTGCCAGCAGTGAAGCGCCGGCGAGGGGAGAGCAGTTCTTC. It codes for CASSEAPARGEQFF.